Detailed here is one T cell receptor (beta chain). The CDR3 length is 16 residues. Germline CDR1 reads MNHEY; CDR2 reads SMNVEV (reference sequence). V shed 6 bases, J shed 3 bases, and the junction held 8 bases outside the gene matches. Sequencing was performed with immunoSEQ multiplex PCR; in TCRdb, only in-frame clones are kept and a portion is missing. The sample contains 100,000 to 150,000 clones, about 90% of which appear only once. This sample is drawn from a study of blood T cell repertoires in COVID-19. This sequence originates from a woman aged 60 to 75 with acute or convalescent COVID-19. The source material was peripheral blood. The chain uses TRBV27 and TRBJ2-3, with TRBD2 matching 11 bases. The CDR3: CASRLAGVLGTDTQYF. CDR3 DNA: TGTGCCAGCAGACTAGCGGGAGTATTAGGAACAGATACGCAGTATTTT.